The 24 T cell receptor beta chains below come from one sample, sequenced in a study of blood T cell repertoires in COVID-19. Some clones are missing from TCRdb's copy, which holds only in-frame ones; the method was immunoSEQ multiplex PCR. This sample yields about 83,000 clones, of which about 83% are seen a single time; approximately 8.1% belongs to the top ten. Sequencing was performed on peripheral blood. These receptors were obtained from a man in his fifties with active COVID-19.

The chain links TRBV28 to TRBJ1-1, with unresolved D. Trimming took off 3 bases at V and 6 bases at J, with 14 bases between the two ends. Germline-derived CDR1 and CDR2 are MDHEN and SYDVKM. The CDR3 runs to 14 residues. CDR3 protein: CASSLWQLEAEAFF. CDR3 in DNA: TGTGCCAGCAGTTTGTGGCAGCTAGAGGCTGAAGCTTTCTTT.

The chain is built from TRBV19 and TRBJ1-6; D perhaps matches TRBD1 (5 bases). Trimming stripped 3 bases from V and 9 bases from J, with 9 bases between. CDR3 size: 13 residues. CDR1 and CDR2 (germline): LNHDA, SQIVND (reference sequence). The CDR3 nucleotides are TGTGCCAGTAGTATGCAGGGTCGTTCACCCCTCCACTTT. This codes for CASSMQGRSPLHF.

The CDR3 protein is CASSYSHMNTEAFF. The CDR3 DNA is TGTGCCAGCAGTTACTCGCACATGAACACTGAAGCTTTCTTT. The chain couples TRBV6-5 to TRBJ1-1; D is ambiguous. The CDR3 has 14 residues. The germline V gene encodes CDR1 MNHEY and CDR2 SVGAGI. The V and J ends lost 0 bases and 0 bases respectively, with 5 bases between them.

This clone was observed a single time. The J gene is TRBJ1-5, the V gene TRBV6-2 or TRBV6-3, with TRBD1 identical over 7 bases. V gave up 4 bases and J gave up 1 base; unmatched junction bases: 10. The CDR3 is 17 amino acids. Germline CDR1 is MNHEY and CDR2 is SVGEGT. This chain's CDR3 is CASSFLGGLGSNQPQHF. Here the CDR3 DNA reads TGTGCCAGCAGTTTTTTAGGGGGCCTGGGGAGCAATCAGCCCCAGCATTTT.

The chain combines TRBV15 with TRBJ1-4; possibly TRBD1 for D (5 bases). Trimming removed 1 base at V and 0 bases at J, with 6 bases between. The CDR3 is 15 residues long. The germline V gene has CDR1 LNHNV and CDR2 YYDKDF (reference sequence). CDR3 DNA sequence: TGTGCCACCAGCAGAGGGGGGGCAACTAATGAAAAACTGTTTTTT. Amino acids: CATSRGGATNEKLFF.

The V and J genes are TRBV19 and TRBJ2-1; 8 bases match TRBD1. J was trimmed by 10 bases and V by 7 bases; bases with no gene match: 9. Per the germline V gene, CDR1 is LNHDA and CDR2 is SQIVND (reference sequence). CDR3 length: 13 amino acids. The CDR3 coding sequence is TGTGCCAGTACAGTGACAGGGGATGGGGAGCAGTTCTTC. Protein: CASTVTGDGEQFF.

The V call is TRBV6-6, the J call TRBJ2-1, with a possible D match to TRBD2 (6 bases). The V end lost 8 bases, the J end lost 0 bases, and 17 bases lay between the germline ends. Per the germline V gene, CDR1 is MNHNY and CDR2 is SVGAGI (reference sequence). This CDR3 contains 16 residues. CDR3: CASEGDSFSSYNEQFF. The CDR3 DNA reads as TGTGCCAGCGAAGGGGACTCATTTAGCTCCTACAATGAGCAGTTCTTC.

This sequence joins TRBV4-3 and TRBJ1-2; tentatively, D is TRBD1 (5 bases). Germline V gene sequence: CDR1 LGHNA, CDR2 YSLEER. Trimming stripped 4 bases from V and 6 bases from J, with 18 bases between. CDR3 length: 15 residues. DNA of the CDR3: TGCGCCAGCAGCCGACAAATCAGGGATTTGGATGGCTACACCTTC. This translates into CASSRQIRDLDGYTF.

The V and J genes are TRBV6-2 or TRBV6-3 and TRBJ2-1; 10 bases are shared with TRBD2. The CDR3 length is 18 residues. With V trimmed by 3 bases and J by 2 bases, 10 bases remained unmatched. Germline V gene data show CDR1 as MNHEY and CDR2 as SVGEGT. CDR3 in DNA: TGTGCCAGCAGTTATTTTGGAATAGCGGGGGGTGCCTACAATGAGCAGTTCTTC. This sequence encodes CASSYFGIAGGAYNEQFF.

J is TRBJ1-1 and V is TRBV6-2 or TRBV6-3, with TRBD1 matching 11 bases. Per the germline V gene, CDR1 is MNHEY and CDR2 is SVGEGT. The CDR3 spans 17 residues. V dropped 5 bases and J dropped 5; count of bases not matched to a gene: 13. As DNA, the CDR3 is TGTGCCAGCAGTCAAATACCAATCCGGGACAGGGGGACTGAAGCTTTCTTT. Its protein is CASSQIPIRDRGTEAFF.

The chain combines TRBV15 with TRBJ2-1; a weak D match, TRBD2 (5 bases). V lost 4 bases and J 9 bases, leaving 13 bases between the germline ends. Germline CDR1 LNHNV, CDR2 YYDKDF (reference sequence). This CDR3 comprises 13 residues. DNA for the CDR3: TGTGCCACCAGCATAGGCCGAGGGCGTGAGCAGTTCTTC. Its protein is CATSIGRGREQFF.

The chain is built from TRBV6-2 or TRBV6-3 and TRBJ2-2; 11 bases are shared with TRBD2. The V gene's germline CDR1 is MNHEY and CDR2 SVGEGT. The V and J ends lost 4 bases and 6 bases, in that order; junction bases with no gene match: 7. CDR3 length: 16 residues. The CDR3 DNA is TGTGCCAGCAGTTCGGTACTAGCGGGAGCTGCCGGGGAGCTGTTTTTT. Translating gives CASSSVLAGAAGELFF.

This chain links TRBV24-1 with TRBJ1-4; D possibly corresponds to TRBD1 (6 bases). The germline V gene has CDR1 KGHDR and CDR2 SFDVKD. The CDR3 runs 15 residues. V shed 5 bases and J shed 8 bases, with 17 bases lying between them. The CDR3 spells CATSATGGVEEKLFF. The CDR3 DNA follows: TGTGCCACCAGTGCGACAGGCGGAGTAGAAGAAAAACTGTTTTTT.

Within the sample, this clone is large. The chain has TRBV6-5 and TRBJ2-1; TRBD1 aligns across 7 bases. Germline loops: CDR1 MNHEY, CDR2 SVGAGI. The CDR3 spans 15 residues. Unmatched junction bases numbered 15, after V lost 7 bases and J lost 9 bases. CDR3 in DNA: TGTGCCAGCACTCTAGGGGGCCAGAGAATGTCTGAGCAGTTCTTC. Translating it yields CASTLGGQRMSEQFF.

This clone was counted only a few times. This chain connects TRBV4-3 to TRBJ2-7, with 9 bases identical to TRBD2. V gave up 0 bases and J gave up 7 bases; unmatched junction bases: 22. Germline V gene lookup returns CDR1 LGHNA and CDR2 YSLEER. There are 20 residues in the CDR3. In DNA form, the CDR3 reads TGCGCCAGCAGCCAAGATTTAGGACGGAGGGTGGTAGCGGGAGCGGGGGAGCAGTACTTC. Protein: CASSQDLGRRVVAGAGEQYF.

This clone was seen once. The CDR3 DNA sequence: TGTGCCAGCAGCGGACTGACCCCTTACTATGGCTACACCTTC. Protein: CASSGLTPYYGYTF. The chain combines TRBV9 with TRBJ1-2; D uncertain. The V end lost 3 bases, the J end lost 3 bases, and 12 bases lay between the germline ends. Germline V gene lookup returns CDR1 SGDLS and CDR2 YYNGEE. The CDR3 runs 14 residues.

The chain links TRBV24-1 to TRBJ1-2; no reliable D call. V lost 4 bases and J lost 5, with 13 bases in between. This CDR3 is built from 14 residues. Looked up from germline, CDR1 is KGHDR and CDR2 is SFDVKD. The CDR3 DNA reads as TGTGCCACCAGTGACCGCGGGCCAGCTTATGGCTACACCTTC. Translating it yields CATSDRGPAYGYTF.

The count of this clone is one. V gene TRBV28 combines with J gene TRBJ2-6, with 7 bases fitting TRBD1. This CDR3 comprises 17 residues. The germline gives CDR1 MDHEN, CDR2 SYDVKM. J lost 0 bases, V lost 11 bases, and 13 bases had no gene match. The CDR3: CAVPRTGTDSGANVLTF. In DNA form, the CDR3 reads TGTGCCGTACCACGGACCGGGACAGACTCTGGGGCCAACGTCCTGACTTTC.

The chain couples TRBV6-2 or TRBV6-3 to TRBJ1-5, with 10 nucleotides matching TRBD1. The germline gives CDR1 MNHEY, CDR2 SVGEGT. This CDR3 region has 16 residues. The trim removed 6 bases at V and 2 bases at J, leaving 7 bases unmatched. The DNA for the CDR3 is TGTGCCAGCAGCCCAAGACAGGGGGCTCGCAATCAGCCCCAGCATTTT. This gives the protein CASSPRQGARNQPQHF.

This chain links TRBV5-1 with TRBJ1-4; D is ambiguous. Germline V lookup: CDR1 SGHRS, CDR2 YFSETQ. Trimming pared 1 base from V and 8 bases from J, leaving 12 bases between. CDR3 size: 14 residues. CDR3 amino acids: CASSLMGGGEKLFF. The CDR3 region has the DNA TGCGCCAGCAGCTTGATGGGCGGCGGGGAAAAACTGTTTTTT. Full variable domain (remainder filled in from reference TRBV5-1 and TRBJ1-4): KAGVTQTPRYLIKTRGQQVTLSCSPISGHRSVSWYQQTPGQGLQFLFEYFSETQRNKGNFPGRFSGRQFSNSRSEMNVSTLELGDSALYLCASSLMGGGEKLFFGSGTQLSVL.

The chain combines TRBV6-6 with TRBJ1-6, with TRBD1 matching over 9 bases. V was pared by 5 bases and J by 10 bases, with 9 bases of the junction left unmatched. The CDR3 contains 15 residues. Per the germline V gene, CDR1 is MNHNY and CDR2 is SVGAGI (reference sequence). The CDR3 region is CASSKGQGSFSPLHF. The CDR3 DNA follows: TGTGCCAGCAGTAAGGGACAGGGTAGTTTCTCACCCCTCCACTTT.

The genes are TRBV5-1 and TRBJ2-5; possible D gene TRBD1, 6 bases. CDR1 is SGHRS and CDR2 is YFSETQ in the germline V gene. CDR3 size: 15 residues. Deletions cut 7 bases from V and 2 bases from J, with 18 bases between. The CDR3 region has the DNA TGCGCCAGCGCTTTCTGGGGTAGGGGGCAAGAGACCCAGTACTTC. This codes for CASAFWGRGQETQYF.

V and J are TRBV27 and TRBJ2-1; D is unresolved. CDR1 is MNHEY, CDR2 SMNVEV, per germline (reference sequence). The V gene lost 2 bases and the J gene lost 2 bases, with 10 bases spanning the gap. The CDR3 sequence is 15 residues long. CDR3 sequence reads: CASSLDSMTYNEQFF. The CDR3 bases are TGTGCCAGCAGTTTAGATAGCATGACCTACAATGAGCAGTTCTTC.

This clone was seen only a few times. This chain connects TRBV27 to TRBJ2-1, with 12 bases aligning to TRBD2. In germline, CDR1 is MNHEY, CDR2 SMNVEV (reference sequence). The CDR3 covers 16 residues. Trimming removed 1 base from V and 7 bases from J; junction bases left unmatched: 5. CDR3 in amino acids: CASSLWTSGVLNEQFF. The DNA for the CDR3 is TGTGCCAGCAGTTTATGGACTAGCGGGGTACTAAATGAGCAGTTCTTC.